The present entry profiles one T cell receptor (beta chain) with its context. Its target is not known. This specimen belongs to a study of blood T cells in healthy people across ages. Primed by a sample-barcoded 5' primer and a J-beta primer mix, a second PCR proceeded for 7 to 11 cycles. There were at least 2.5 million CDR3-containing paired-end reads obtained from each sample. Each CDR3 protein gets one entry after TCRdb re-called the 5' RACE reads with MiXCR. Seen here are roughly 900,000 distinct CDR3 sequences, about 30% observed once, and the top ten hold about 18%. CDR3 size: 15 residues. Germline values: CDR1 SGHTA, CDR2 FQGNSA. Deletions cut 1 base from V and 5 bases from J, with 12 bases between. Study-wide findings and caveats: Underestimates were what the diversity estimates from one million T cells were considered to be. As age increased, TCR beta diversity per million T cells fell in a roughly linear fashion. Naive CD4+ cell counts and diversity both ran higher in long-lived than in aged donors.

Sample: blood. The TCR was taken from a woman older than 75 in good health. The chain couples TRBV7-2 to TRBJ1-3; D may be TRBD1 (6 bases). CDR3 sequence (DNA): TGTGCCAGCAGCTTAGGGACAGCCCAAAGAAACACCATATATTTT. Its protein is CASSLGTAQRNTIYF.